This entry lists 17 T cell receptor beta chains sequenced from one sample in a study of blood T cell repertoires in COVID-19. Some clones are missing from TCRdb's copy, which holds only in-frame ones; the method was immunoSEQ multiplex PCR. The sample holds about 87,000 clones, roughly 75% seen once. The material sequenced was peripheral blood. These receptors were obtained from a woman aged 50 to 65 with acute or convalescent COVID-19.

This clone was counted between two and nine times. V and J are TRBV28 and TRBJ1-4; 10 bases match TRBD1. The V gene's germline CDR1 is MDHEN and CDR2 SYDVKM. After removal of 6 bases from V and 8 bases from J, the junction contained 9 bases not matched to a gene. CDR3 length: 15 amino acids. The CDR3 sequence is CASSHGRDRGEKLFF. CDR3 sequence (DNA): TGTGCCAGCAGCCACGGCCGGGACAGGGGCGAAAAACTGTTTTTT.

In the case of this clone: Other nucleotide sequences from this sample produce the same CDR3. The V gene is TRBV9, the J gene TRBJ2-6; no clear D gene. V was pared by 5 bases and J by 4 bases, with 16 bases between. The germline V gene encodes CDR1 SGDLS and CDR2 YYNGEE. This CDR3 has 16 residues. In DNA form, the CDR3 reads TGTGCCAGCAGTGGGCCGCCTCGAACAGGGGCCAACGTCCTGACTTTC. This sequence encodes CASSGPPRTGANVLTF.

This clone was counted between two and nine times. The CDR3 region is CASSSAGGGTDTQYF. The CDR3 coding sequence is TGTGCCAGTAGTTCGGCAGGGGGAGGCACAGATACGCAGTATTTT. This chain joins TRBV19 and TRBJ2-3; 7 bases line up with TRBD1. Trimming at V came to 5 bases and at J to 1 base, leaving 6 bases not matched to a gene. Germline V gives CDR1 LNHDA, CDR2 SQIVND (reference sequence). CDR3 size: 15 residues. Drawing the rest from reference TRBV19 and TRBJ2-3, the complete variable domain is DGGITQSPKYLFRKEGQNVTLSCEQNLNHDAMYWYRQDPGQGLRLIYYSQIVNDFQKGDIAEGYSVSREKKESFPLTVTSAQKNPTAFYLCASSSAGGGTDTQYFGPGTRLTVL.

This chain uses TRBV3-1 (or the pseudogene TRBV3-2) with TRBJ2-4; 12 bases match TRBD2. This CDR3 has 12 residues. Unmatched junction bases numbered 5, after V lost 6 bases and J lost 14 bases. Germline CDR1 and CDR2: LGHDT and YNNKEL (reference sequence). The CDR3: CASSSRTSGEYF. As DNA, the CDR3 is TGTGCCAGCAGTTCCCGGACTAGCGGGGAGTACTTC.

The chain couples TRBV19 to TRBJ1-2; TRBD1 aligns across 11 bases. The length of the CDR3 is 18 residues. CDR1 and CDR2 from the germline V gene are LNHDA and SQIVND (reference sequence). V trimming: 3 bases; J trimming: 2 bases; junction bases outside the gene matches: 11. The CDR3 DNA reads TGTGCCAGTAGTATTCCCCTGTTAAGGACAGGGGGCAACTATGGCTACACCTTC. It encodes CASSIPLLRTGGNYGYTF.

The chain employs TRBV30 and TRBJ1-2; D remains ambiguous. This CDR3 is built from 13 residues. V was cut by 4 bases and J by 0 bases, with 9 bases left in between. Germline V gene sequence: CDR1 GTSNPN, CDR2 SVGIG (reference sequence). The CDR3 protein is CAWKADTNYGYTF. CDR3 DNA sequence: TGTGCCTGGAAAGCAGACACTAACTATGGCTACACCTTC.

The chain employs TRBV19 and TRBJ2-2, with no clear D. Germline CDR1 and CDR2: LNHDA and SQIVND (reference sequence). The V and J ends lost 5 bases and 9 bases respectively, with 19 bases between them. This CDR3 comprises 15 residues. The CDR3 DNA follows: TGTGCCAGTAGTTTCGACCAGGTAGAAACAAGGGAGCTGTTTTTT. Residues: CASSFDQVETRELFF.

The chain couples TRBV5-1 to TRBJ2-5; 9 bases align to TRBD2. V lost 0 bases and J lost 5; bases outside the gene matches: 8. The CDR3 covers 16 residues. The germline gives CDR1 SGHRS, CDR2 YFSETQ. Here the CDR3 reads CASSLVAAGGRETQYF. The CDR3, as DNA: TGCGCCAGCAGCTTGGTTGCAGCGGGGGGCAGGGAGACCCAGTACTTC.

The chain links TRBV5-1 to TRBJ1-5; D remains unclear. The CDR3 is made up of 15 amino acids. Trimming took 0 bases from V and 4 from J, leaving 11 bases between them. The germline V gene encodes CDR1 SGHRS and CDR2 YFSETQ. The CDR3 reads CASSLEGSGNQPQHF. The CDR3 coding sequence is TGCGCCAGCAGCTTGGAAGGGAGTGGGAATCAGCCCCAGCATTTT.

The chain carries TRBV7-2 and TRBJ1-6; 7 bases map to TRBD1. The CDR3 length is 15 residues. After removal of 5 bases from V and 3 bases from J, the junction contained 4 bases not matched to a gene. Germline CDR1 SGHTA, CDR2 FQGNSA. The CDR3 region has the DNA TGTGCCAGCAGCCAGGGACAGAACTATAATTCACCCCTCCACTTT. Protein: CASSQGQNYNSPLHF.

V usage is TRBV27 and J usage is TRBJ1-6, with TRBD1 as a possible D gene (5 bases). Germline values: CDR1 MNHEY, CDR2 SMNVEV (reference sequence). The CDR3 is 16 residues long. Trimming removed 4 bases at V and 1 base at J, with 11 bases between. CDR3 sequence (DNA): TGTGCCAGCAGTTGGGGGGGAGGGTCCTATAATTCACCCCTCCACTTT. This gives the protein CASSWGGGSYNSPLHF.

The V gene is TRBV7-8, the J gene TRBJ1-6; D is undetermined. CDR1 is SGHVS and CDR2 is FQNEAQ in the germline V gene. Trimming removed 3 bases at V and 3 bases at J, with 12 bases between. CDR3 length equals 16 residues. The CDR3 nucleotides are TGTGCCAGCAGCTTGGTGGGAGGTGGCTATAATTCACCCCTCCACTTT. Translated, it gives CASSLVGGGYNSPLHF.

The rearrangement joins TRBV5-6 to TRBJ2-3; D might be TRBD2 (5 bases). Trimming removed 4 bases from V and 5 bases from J, with 17 bases in between. In germline, CDR1 is SGHDT, CDR2 YYEEEE. CDR3 size: 15 residues. DNA of the CDR3: TGTGCCAGCAGCCCCGGGATCCCCAAAGGAGATACGCAGTATTTT. Protein product: CASSPGIPKGDTQYF.

This chain connects TRBV6-5 to TRBJ2-7; 7 nucleotides agree with TRBD2. The germline V gene encodes CDR1 MNHEY and CDR2 SVGAGI. The CDR3 is made up of 15 amino acids. Unmatched junction bases numbered 14, after V lost 6 bases and J lost 6 bases. DNA of the CDR3: TGTGCCAGCAGAACTAGCGTAGGGTCCTACGGCGAGCAGTACTTC. Its protein product is CASRTSVGSYGEQYF.

This clone was picked up one time. V gene TRBV6-4 combines with J gene TRBJ2-3; unclear D gene. Germline values: CDR1 MRHNA, CDR2 SNTAGT. V lost 6 bases and J 2 bases, leaving 9 bases between the germline ends. The CDR3 has 13 amino acids. CDR3 region: CASSQENTDTQYF. In DNA form, the CDR3 reads TGTGCCAGCAGCCAGGAAAACACAGATACGCAGTATTTT.

The chain carries TRBV5-1 and TRBJ1-1; the match to TRBD1 covers 9 bases. The CDR3 is 15 amino acids. CDR1 is SGHRS and CDR2 is YFSETQ in the germline V gene. V lost 4 bases to trimming and J lost 4 bases; unmatched junction nucleotides: 8. CDR3 region: CASSPDRGEGTEAFF. CDR3 DNA sequence: TGCGCCAGCAGCCCTGACAGGGGGGAGGGCACTGAAGCTTTCTTT.

The chain carries TRBV5-6 and TRBJ1-1, with D possibly TRBD1 on 5 matching bases. The CDR3 runs to 15 residues. From germline, CDR1 is SGHDT and CDR2 YYEEEE. Trimming removed 0 bases at V and 0 bases at J, with 9 bases between. CDR3 bases: TGTGCCAGCAGCTTGGGACAGCTCATGAACACTGAAGCTTTCTTT. This translates into CASSLGQLMNTEAFF.